This T cell receptor beta chain was found in a study of CD8+ T cells in alopecia areata. Turning to the study itself: Twice a day, 5 to 10 mg of oral tofacitinib was administered to treated patients. Tofacitinib administration persisted for 6 to 18 months, succeeded by 6 months off drug.

cDNA serving as the sequencing template came from extracted, reverse transcribed RNA. Some clones are missing from TCRdb's copy, which holds only in-frame ones; the method was immunoSEQ multiplex PCR. This sample has 150,000 to 200,000 clones, with about 71% found just once. Study-wide results and limits: In scalp and blood during tofacitinib, many expanded lesional clones persisted. Lesional tissue from the scalp (especially in alopecia totalis/universalis) showed higher clonality than normal scalp.

Treatment noted: oral pan-JAK inhibitor, 5-10 mg twice daily. In its sample, this clone was seen a few times. Antigen: not known. Trimming removed 4 bases from V and 2 bases from J; junction bases left unmatched: 8. Per germline, CDR1 LNHDA and CDR2 SQIVND (reference sequence). The CDR3 loop spans 16 amino acids. The source of this sequence is a human donor with alopecia areata. The sample was CD4+ T cells sorted from blood, taken at week 4, from a patient treated with tofacitinib. The chain couples TRBV19 to TRBJ2-5; the match to TRBD2 covers 9 bases. DNA of the CDR3: TGTGCCAGTAGTACAAGCAGCGGGGGGATACAAGAGACCCAGTACTTC. Translation: CASSTSSGGIQETQYF.